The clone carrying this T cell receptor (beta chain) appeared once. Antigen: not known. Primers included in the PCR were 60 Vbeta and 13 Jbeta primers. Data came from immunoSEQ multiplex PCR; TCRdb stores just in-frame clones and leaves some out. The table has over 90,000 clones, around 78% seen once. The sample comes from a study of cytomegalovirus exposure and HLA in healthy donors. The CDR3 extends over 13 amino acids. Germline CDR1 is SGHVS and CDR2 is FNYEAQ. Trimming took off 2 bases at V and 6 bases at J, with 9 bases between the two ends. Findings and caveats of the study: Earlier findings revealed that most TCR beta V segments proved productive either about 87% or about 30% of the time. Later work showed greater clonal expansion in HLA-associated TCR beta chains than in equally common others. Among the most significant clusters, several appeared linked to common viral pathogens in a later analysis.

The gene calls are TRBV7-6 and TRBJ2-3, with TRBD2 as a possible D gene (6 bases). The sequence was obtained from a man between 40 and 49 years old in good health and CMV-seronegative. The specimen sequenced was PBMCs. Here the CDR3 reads CASSLPGGDTQYF. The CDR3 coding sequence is TGTGCCAGCAGCTTACCTGGGGGGGATACGCAGTATTTT. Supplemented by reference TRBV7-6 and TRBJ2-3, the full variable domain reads GAGVSQSPRYKVTKRGQDVALRCDPISGHVSLYWYRQALGQGPEFLTYFNYEAQQDKSGLPNDRFSAERPEGSISTLTIQRTEQRDSAMYRCASSLPGGDTQYFGPGTRLTVL.